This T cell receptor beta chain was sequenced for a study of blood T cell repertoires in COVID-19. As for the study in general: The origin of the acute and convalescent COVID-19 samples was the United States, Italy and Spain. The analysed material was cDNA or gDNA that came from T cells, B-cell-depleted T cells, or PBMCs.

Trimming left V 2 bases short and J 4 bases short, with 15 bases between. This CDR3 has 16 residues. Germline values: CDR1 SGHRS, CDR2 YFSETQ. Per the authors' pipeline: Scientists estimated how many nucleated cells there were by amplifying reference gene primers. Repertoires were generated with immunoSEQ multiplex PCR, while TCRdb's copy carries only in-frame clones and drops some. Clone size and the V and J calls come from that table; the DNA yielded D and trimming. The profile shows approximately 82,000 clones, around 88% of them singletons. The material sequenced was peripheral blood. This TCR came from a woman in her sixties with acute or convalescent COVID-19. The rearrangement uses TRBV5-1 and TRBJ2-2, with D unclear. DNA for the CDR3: TGCGCCAGCAGCTTCGTCCCTATAGATAGCACCGGGGAGCTGTTTTTT. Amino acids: CASSFVPIDSTGELFF.